A single sample is the source of the 25 T cell receptor beta chains below, sequenced in a study of T-cell reconstitution after alpha-beta-depleted transplantation in children. During its preparation, the TCRbeta library received unique molecular identifiers. Each CDR3 protein gets one entry after TCRdb re-called the PCR reads with MiXCR. The sample shows 500,000 to 600,000 distinct CDR3 sequences, roughly 27% of them seen only once. Sample: PBMCs, taken before TCRalphabeta/CD19-depleted stem cell transplant. These receptors originate from a boy younger than two with Wiskott-Aldrich syndrome, due to receive a stem cell transplant.

Only a few counts were recorded for this clonotype. The chain has TRBV24-1 and TRBJ1-1; D uncertain. In germline, CDR1 is KGHDR, CDR2 SFDVKD. V was shortened by 7 bases and J by 2 bases, with 4 bases between the two germline ends. This CDR3 contains 11 residues. CDR3 in amino acids: CATRTNTEAFF. Written as DNA, the CDR3 is TGTGCCACCAGGACAAACACTGAAGCTTTCTTT.

This clonotype was detected only a few times. The chain employs TRBV4-1 and TRBJ1-1, with TRBD1 matching over 7 bases. Germline V gene sequence: CDR1 MGHRA, CDR2 YSYEKL. J gave up 5 bases and V 4 bases, and 10 bases lay outside the gene matches. CDR3 size: 15 residues. CDR3 loop: CASSRLGGQRTEAFF. CDR3 sequence (DNA): TGCGCCAGCAGCCGCCTAGGGGGCCAGCGAACTGAAGCTTTCTTT.

The CDR3 nucleotides read TGTGCCAGCAGTGAAGTGGGGCCAGGGACCTACGAGCAGTACTTC. The encoded protein is CASSEVGPGTYEQYF. V usage is TRBV6-1 and J usage is TRBJ2-7; possibly TRBD1 for D (5 bases). Germline lookup yields CDR1 MNHNS and CDR2 SASEGT. Trimming took 1 base from V and 2 from J, leaving 12 bases between them. The CDR3 covers 15 residues.

J is TRBJ2-2 and V is TRBV20-1; possibly TRBD1 or TRBD2 for D (5 bases each). The V end lost 3 bases, the J end lost 6 bases, and 17 bases lay between the germline ends. The CDR3 totals 15 residues. The germline gives CDR1 DFQATT, CDR2 SNEGSKA (reference sequence). The CDR3 region is CSASLRDRGAGELFF. CDR3 nucleotides: TGCAGTGCTAGTCTGAGGGATCGGGGCGCCGGGGAGCTGTTTTTT.

This clonotype was seen only a few times. V and J are TRBV28 and TRBJ2-4; D is undetermined. Trimming shortened V by 0 bases and J by 0 bases, and 15 bases separated the two germline ends. Germline assignment: CDR1 MDHEN and CDR2 SYDVKM. The CDR3 consists of 18 residues. As DNA, the CDR3 is TGTGCCAGCAGTTTATGGTATAAGGGCACTCTAGCCAAAAACATTCAGTACTTC. Residues: CASSLWYKGTLAKNIQYF. Variable domain in full (rest from reference TRBV28 and TRBJ2-4): DVKVTQSSRYLVKRTGEKVFLECVQDMDHENMFWYRQDPGLGLRLIYFSYDVKMKEKGDIPEGYSVSREKKERFSLILESASTNQTSMYLCASSLWYKGTLAKNIQYFGAGTRLSVL.

The J gene is TRBJ2-5, the V gene TRBV20-1, with TRBD1 matching 10 bases. The CDR3 is made up of 16 amino acids. CDR1 is DFQATT, CDR2 SNEGSKA, per germline (reference sequence). Germline trimming cut 4 bases from V and 1 base from J; bases unmatched to any gene: 9. CDR3 sequence: CSAIGGTGETQETQYF. CDR3 in DNA: TGCAGTGCTATAGGGGGGACAGGGGAAACCCAAGAGACCCAGTACTTC.

This clonotype was recorded once. This chain joins TRBV30 and TRBJ2-7, with 8 bases lining up with TRBD2. The CDR3 extends over 12 amino acids. In germline, CDR1 is GTSNPN, CDR2 SVGIG (reference sequence). Unmatched junction bases numbered 3, after V lost 6 bases and J lost 2 bases. CDR3 in amino acids: CACTGLAYEQYF. For the CDR3, the DNA is TGTGCCTGTACGGGACTAGCCTACGAGCAGTACTTC. Based on the CDR3 plus reference TRBV30 and TRBJ2-7, the full variable domain is SQTIHQWPATLVQPVGSPLSLECTVEGTSNPNLYWYRQAAGRGLQLLFYSVGIGQISSEVPQNLSASRPQDRQFILSSKKLLLSDSGFYLCACTGLAYEQYFGPGTRLTVT.

This clonotype turned up a few times. This chain uses TRBV20-1 with TRBJ2-7, with TRBD1 as a possible D gene (6 bases). With 1 base removed from V and 0 bases from J, the gap between germline ends came to 10 bases. CDR3 length: 14 residues. The germline V gene has CDR1 DFQATT and CDR2 SNEGSKA (reference sequence). The CDR3 DNA reads as TGCAGTGCTAGAGCCGGACAGAGCTCCTACGAGCAGTACTTC. Encoded protein: CSARAGQSSYEQYF.

This clonotype was observed a handful of times. The chain recombines TRBV5-4 with TRBJ2-7; 9 nucleotides match TRBD2. V lost 2 bases, J lost 7 bases, and 16 bases stayed unmatched. Germline lookup yields CDR1 SGHNT and CDR2 YYREEE (reference sequence). The CDR3 totals 17 residues. The CDR3 DNA sequence: TGTGCCAGCAGCTTCTTAGCGGGAGTGGGGTACGAAGAGGAGCAGTACTTC. Its translation: CASSFLAGVGYEEEQYF.

This clonotype was picked up a small number of times. The chain has TRBV2 and TRBJ2-7, with D uncertain. Trimming took off 4 bases at V and 3 bases at J, with 7 bases between the two ends. The CDR3 is made up of 12 amino acids. Germline V CDR1 and CDR2: SNHLY, FYNNEI. In nucleotides, the CDR3 is TGTGCCAGCAGTGTTCGAGGCTACGAGCAGTACTTC. It is translated as CASSVRGYEQYF. The full variable domain, completed using reference TRBV2 and TRBJ2-7, is EPEVTQTPSHQVTQMGQEVILRCVPISNHLYFYWYRQILGQKVEFLVSFYNNEISEKSEIFDDQFSVERPDGSNFTLKIRSTKLEDSAMYFCASSVRGYEQYFGPGTRLTVT.

This clonotype showed up just once. This sequence joins TRBV20-1 and TRBJ2-3, with D unresolved. This CDR3 comprises 14 residues. Germline-derived CDR1 and CDR2 are DFQATT and SNEGSKA (reference sequence). V was pared by 3 bases and J by 2 bases, with 12 bases between. The DNA of the CDR3 is TGCAGTGCTAGTAGGGTCTTGTACACAGATACGCAGTATTTT. It specifies CSASRVLYTDTQYF.

V usage is TRBV5-1 and J usage is TRBJ2-1; TRBD2 aligns across 9 bases. The CDR3 is 15 amino acids. Germline-derived CDR1 and CDR2 are SGHRS and YFSETQ. Trimming at V came to 4 bases and at J to 7 bases, leaving 9 bases not matched to a gene. CDR3 bases: TGCGCCAGCAGCGCTAGCGGGATATTGTTGAATGAGCAGTTCTTC. Its protein is CASSASGILLNEQFF. Full variable domain (outside the CDR3, taken from reference TRBV5-1 and TRBJ2-1): KAGVTQTPRYLIKTRGQQVTLSCSPISGHRSVSWYQQTPGQGLQFLFEYFSETQRNKGNFPGRFSGRQFSNSRSEMNVSTLELGDSALYLCASSASGILLNEQFFGPGTRLTVL.

This clonotype was seen a handful of times. This rearrangement joins TRBV20-1 to TRBJ2-7, with D possibly TRBD2 on 6 matching bases. V lost 6 bases to trimming and J lost 3 bases, with 15 bases between them. The germline CDR1 and CDR2 sequences are DFQATT and SNEGSKA (reference sequence). The CDR3 spans 13 residues. The CDR3 DNA sequence: TGCAGTGCGCAACCACGGGGGTACTACGAGCAGTACTTC. Amino acid sequence: CSAQPRGYYEQYF.

V usage is TRBV20-1 and J usage is TRBJ2-7; 7 nucleotides align to TRBD2. CDR3 length equals 14 residues. J lost 1 base, V lost 5 bases, and 8 bases had no gene match. CDR1 is DFQATT, CDR2 SNEGSKA, per germline (reference sequence). The CDR3 DNA is TGCAGTGCTTACTACGGCGGGAGTTCCTACGAGCAGTACTTC. Protein: CSAYYGGSSYEQYF.

This chain connects TRBV29-1 to TRBJ2-1; D may be TRBD1 (6 bases). The CDR3 is made up of 16 amino acids. V lost 5 bases and J 7 bases, leaving 24 bases between the germline ends. CDR1 is SQVTM, CDR2 ANQGSEA, per germline. The DNA for the CDR3 is TGCAGCGTTCCTACGGCCTCTAGGGGGTTGGGTAATGAGCAGTTCTTC. Amino acids: CSVPTASRGLGNEQFF.

With respect to this clonotype: Germline is not matched at one junction end, which may reflect a read error. The J gene is TRBJ2-5, the V gene TRBV20-1; tentative D call: TRBD2 (6 bases). The germline V gene has CDR1 DFQATT and CDR2 SNEGSKA (reference sequence). The CDR3 spans 14 residues. This CDR3 reads CSAPIDSGGETQHF. As DNA, the CDR3 is TGCAGTGCCCCTATAGACAGTGGCGGGGAGACCCAGCACTTC.

The V call is TRBV18, the J call TRBJ1-2; 7 bases align to TRBD1. Germline CDR1 is KGHSH and CDR2 is LQKENI. The length of the CDR3 is 13 residues. The trim removed 3 bases at V and 4 bases at J, leaving 2 bases unmatched. The CDR3 region is CASSPGQIYGYTF. CDR3 DNA sequence: TGTGCCAGCTCACCGGGACAGATCTATGGCTACACCTTC.

J is TRBJ1-1 and V is TRBV9; perhaps TRBD1 as D (5 bases). The CDR3 is 14 residues long. Trimming removed 0 bases from V and 1 base from J, with 7 bases in between. Germline V gives CDR1 SGDLS, CDR2 YYNGEE. This chain's CDR3 is CASSVGTPNTEAFF. Written as DNA, the CDR3 is TGTGCCAGCAGCGTAGGGACACCGAACACTGAAGCTTTCTTT.

V and J are TRBV20-1 and TRBJ2-1; 13 bases agree with TRBD2. Unmatched junction bases numbered 3, after V lost 7 bases and J lost 6 bases. The V gene's germline CDR1 is DFQATT and CDR2 SNEGSKA (reference sequence). This CDR3 is 13 amino acids long. CDR3 loop: CSVGLAGVNEQFF. Written as DNA, the CDR3 is TGCAGTGTCGGACTAGCGGGAGTCAATGAGCAGTTCTTC.

V is TRBV7-2 and J is TRBJ2-1; maybe TRBD1 (5 bases). Germline V lookup: CDR1 SGHTA, CDR2 FQGNSA. Trimming took 3 bases from V and 6 from J, leaving 15 bases between them. CDR3 size: 15 residues. In nucleotides, the CDR3 is TGTGCCAGCAGCTTTAGGGGCCTGCCCCTCAATGAGCAGTTCTTC. Translation gives CASSFRGLPLNEQFF.

The V call is TRBV10-3, the J call TRBJ2-6, with D unclear. Trimming cost V 8 bases and J 0 bases, with 2 bases left between them. Germline CDR1 and CDR2: ENHRY and SYGVKD. The CDR3 loop spans 12 amino acids. DNA for the CDR3: TGTGCCATCCACTCTGGGGCCAACGTCCTGACTTTC. This sequence encodes CAIHSGANVLTF.

In its sample, this clonotype was seen a few times. V usage is TRBV5-1 and J usage is TRBJ2-2; TRBD2 matches 7 bases. From germline, CDR1 is SGHRS and CDR2 YFSETQ. Trimming removed 7 bases from V and 5 bases from J; junction bases left unmatched: 14. The CDR3 totals 16 residues. CDR3: CASGSGGGSLTGELFF. DNA of the CDR3: TGCGCCAGCGGCTCCGGAGGCGGGAGTTTAACCGGGGAGCTGTTTTTT.

The chain links TRBV5-1 to TRBJ2-5; D call uncertain. Per germline, CDR1 SGHRS and CDR2 YFSETQ. The CDR3 length is 13 residues. The ends were cut back, 3 bases at V and 2 bases at J, with 8 bases in the middle. The CDR3 is CASSWSEQETQYF. CDR3 nucleotides: TGCGCCAGCAGCTGGTCAGAACAAGAGACCCAGTACTTC.

This clonotype was detected once. The rearrangement uses TRBV20-1 and TRBJ1-2, with D possibly matching TRBD1 (5 bases). V lost 3 bases and J lost 4, with 15 bases in between. Germline V CDR1 and CDR2: DFQATT, SNEGSKA (reference sequence). The CDR3 extends over 14 amino acids. CDR3 sequence reads: CSARTASGSYGYTF. CDR3 sequence (DNA): TGCAGTGCTAGGACAGCTTCGGGCTCCTATGGCTACACCTTC.

This chain uses TRBV10-3 with TRBJ2-1; TRBD2 aligns across 8 bases. Per germline, CDR1 ENHRY and CDR2 SYGVKD. The CDR3 totals 16 residues. Losses at the gene ends were 8 bases for V and 4 bases for J; bases not matched to a gene: 13. The CDR3 spells CAIHGAGLAGYNEQFF. DNA for the CDR3: TGTGCCATCCATGGGGCTGGGCTAGCGGGTTACAATGAGCAGTTCTTC.